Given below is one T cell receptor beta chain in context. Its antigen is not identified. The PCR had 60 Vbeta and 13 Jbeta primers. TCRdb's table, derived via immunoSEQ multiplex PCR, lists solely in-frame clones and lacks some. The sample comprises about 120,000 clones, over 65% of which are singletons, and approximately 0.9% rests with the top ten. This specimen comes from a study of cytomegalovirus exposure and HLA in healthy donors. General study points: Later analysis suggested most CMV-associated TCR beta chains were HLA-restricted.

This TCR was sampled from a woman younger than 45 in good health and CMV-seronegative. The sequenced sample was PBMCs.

The CDR3 protein is CASSRDTDYNEQFF. The DNA of the CDR3 is TGTGCCAGTAGCAGGGACACCGACTACAATGAGCAGTTCTTC. The chain recombines TRBV19 with TRBJ2-1; tentatively, D is TRBD1 (6 bases). The CDR3 length is 14 residues. Germline V gene lookup returns CDR1 LNHDA and CDR2 SQIVND (reference sequence). The germline V and J ends were trimmed by 6 bases and 3 bases, with 12 bases remaining between them.